What follows describes a single T cell receptor beta chain. The antigen is undetermined. This record comes from a study of coeliac disease. Study-level background: High-resolution HLA typing was lacking; TRBV7-2 bias was queried instead. Study-level findings and limits: Control samples showed higher TRB and TRG clonality than intraepithelial and lamina propria samples in active celiac disease.

The CDR3 totals 16 residues. Trimming removed 1 base at V and 2 bases at J, with 12 bases between. CDR1 MGHRA and CDR2 YSYEKL come from the germline V gene. Sequencing used one aliquot of fewer than 650,000 cells per fraction. Profiled with immunoSEQ multiplex PCR; TCRdb holds only in-frame clones, not every one. The sample includes some 4,000 clones, 59% of them seen just once. Sequenced: lymphocytes from the gut lamina propria. The gene calls are TRBV4-1 and TRBJ2-1; a weak D match, TRBD2 (7 bases). The clonotype originates from a man in his 70s without celiac disease. CDR3 DNA sequence: TGCGCCAGCAGCCAAGCGGGGGCGGGGGCCTACAATGAGCAGTTCTTC. Translating gives CASSQAGAGAYNEQFF.